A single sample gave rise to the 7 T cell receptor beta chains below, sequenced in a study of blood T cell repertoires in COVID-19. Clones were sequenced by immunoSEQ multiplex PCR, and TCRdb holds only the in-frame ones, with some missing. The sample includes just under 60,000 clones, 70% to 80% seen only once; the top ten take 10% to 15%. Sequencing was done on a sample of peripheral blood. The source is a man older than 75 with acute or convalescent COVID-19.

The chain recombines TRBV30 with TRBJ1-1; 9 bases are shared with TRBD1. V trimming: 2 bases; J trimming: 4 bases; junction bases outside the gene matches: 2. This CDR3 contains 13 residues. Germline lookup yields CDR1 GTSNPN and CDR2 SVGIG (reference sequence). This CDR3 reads CAWSRTGATEAFF. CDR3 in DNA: TGTGCCTGGAGTCGGACAGGGGCCACTGAAGCTTTCTTT.

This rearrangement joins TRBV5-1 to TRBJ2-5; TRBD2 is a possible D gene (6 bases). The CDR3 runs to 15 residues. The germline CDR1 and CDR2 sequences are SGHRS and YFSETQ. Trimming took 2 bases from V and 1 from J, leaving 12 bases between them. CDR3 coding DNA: TGCGCCAGCAGCTTTGGACGGGGAGGCCAAGAGACCCAGTACTTC. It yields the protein CASSFGRGGQETQYF.

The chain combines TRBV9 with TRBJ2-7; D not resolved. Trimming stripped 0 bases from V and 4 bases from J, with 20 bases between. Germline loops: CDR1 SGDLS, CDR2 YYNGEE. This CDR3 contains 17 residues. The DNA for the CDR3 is TGTGCCAGCAGCGTAGCTACTGAACGGTTTTTCGAATACGAGCAGTACTTC. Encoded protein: CASSVATERFFEYEQYF.

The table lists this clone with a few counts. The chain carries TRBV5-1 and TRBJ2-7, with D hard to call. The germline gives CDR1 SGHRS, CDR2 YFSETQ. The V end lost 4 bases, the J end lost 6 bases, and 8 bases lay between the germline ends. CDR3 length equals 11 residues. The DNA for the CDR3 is TGCGCCAGCAGCCGGTGGTTCGAGCAGTACTTC. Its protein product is CASSRWFEQYF.

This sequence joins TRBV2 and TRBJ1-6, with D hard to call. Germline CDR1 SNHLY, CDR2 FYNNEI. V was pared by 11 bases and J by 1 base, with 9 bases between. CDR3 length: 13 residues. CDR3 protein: CAGQQSYNSPLHF. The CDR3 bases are TGTGCCGGCCAACAGTCCTATAATTCACCCCTCCACTTT. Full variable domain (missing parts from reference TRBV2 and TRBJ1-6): EPEVTQTPSHQVTQMGQEVILRCVPISNHLYFYWYRQILGQKVEFLVSFYNNEISEKSEIFDDQFSVERPDGSNFTLKIRSTKLEDSAMYFCAGQQSYNSPLHFGNGTRLTVT.

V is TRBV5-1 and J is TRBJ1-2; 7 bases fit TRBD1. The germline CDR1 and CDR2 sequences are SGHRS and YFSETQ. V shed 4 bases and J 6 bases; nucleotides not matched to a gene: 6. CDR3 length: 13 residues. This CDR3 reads CASSEQDRDGYTF. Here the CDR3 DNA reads TGCGCCAGCAGCGAGCAAGACAGGGATGGCTACACCTTC.

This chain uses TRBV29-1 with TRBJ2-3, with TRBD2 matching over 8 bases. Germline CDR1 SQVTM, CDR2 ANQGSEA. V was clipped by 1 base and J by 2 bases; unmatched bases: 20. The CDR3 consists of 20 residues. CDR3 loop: CSVEAGLRSVSSGSTDTQYF. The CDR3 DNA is TGCAGCGTTGAAGCCGGGCTCCGAAGTGTGTCTAGCGGGTCCACAGATACGCAGTATTTT.